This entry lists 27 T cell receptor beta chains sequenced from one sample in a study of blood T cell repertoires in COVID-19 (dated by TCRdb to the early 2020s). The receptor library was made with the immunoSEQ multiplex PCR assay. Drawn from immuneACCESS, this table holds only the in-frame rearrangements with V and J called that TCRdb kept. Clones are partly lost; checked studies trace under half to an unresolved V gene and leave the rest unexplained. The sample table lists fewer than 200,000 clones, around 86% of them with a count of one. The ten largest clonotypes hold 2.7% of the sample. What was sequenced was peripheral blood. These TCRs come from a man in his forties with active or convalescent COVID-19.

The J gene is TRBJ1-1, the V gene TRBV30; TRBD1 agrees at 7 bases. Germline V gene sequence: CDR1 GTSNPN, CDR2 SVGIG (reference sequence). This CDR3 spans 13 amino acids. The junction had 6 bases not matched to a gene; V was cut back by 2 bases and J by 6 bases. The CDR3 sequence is CAWSKQGRAEAFF. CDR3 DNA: TGTGCCTGGAGTAAACAGGGGAGAGCTGAAGCTTTCTTT.

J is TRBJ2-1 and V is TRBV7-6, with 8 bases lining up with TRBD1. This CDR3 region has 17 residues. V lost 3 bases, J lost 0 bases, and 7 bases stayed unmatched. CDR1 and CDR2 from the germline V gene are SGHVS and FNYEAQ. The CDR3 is CASSFTLGQGSYNEQFF. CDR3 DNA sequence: TGTGCCAGCAGCTTTACACTTGGACAGGGCTCCTACAATGAGCAGTTCTTC.

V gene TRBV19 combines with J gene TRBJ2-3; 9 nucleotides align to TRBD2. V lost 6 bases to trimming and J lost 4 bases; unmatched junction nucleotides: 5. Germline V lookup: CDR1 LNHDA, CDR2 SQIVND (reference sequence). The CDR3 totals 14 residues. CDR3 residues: CASRREGSADTQYF. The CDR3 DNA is TGTGCCAGTAGGCGGGAGGGGTCCGCAGATACGCAGTATTTT.

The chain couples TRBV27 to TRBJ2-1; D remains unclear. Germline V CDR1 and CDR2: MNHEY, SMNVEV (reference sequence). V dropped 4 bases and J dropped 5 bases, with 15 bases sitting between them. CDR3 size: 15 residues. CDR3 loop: CASSSGSLSHNEQFF. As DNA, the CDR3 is TGTGCCAGCAGTTCCGGTTCCTTATCCCACAATGAGCAGTTCTTC.

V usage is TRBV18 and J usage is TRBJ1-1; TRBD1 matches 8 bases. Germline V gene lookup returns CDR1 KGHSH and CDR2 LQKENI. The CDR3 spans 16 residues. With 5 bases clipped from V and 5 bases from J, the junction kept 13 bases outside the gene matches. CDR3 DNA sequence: TGTGCCAGCTCAAACATTCAGGGGGCCGGAGGGACTGAAGCTTTCTTT. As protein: CASSNIQGAGGTEAFF.

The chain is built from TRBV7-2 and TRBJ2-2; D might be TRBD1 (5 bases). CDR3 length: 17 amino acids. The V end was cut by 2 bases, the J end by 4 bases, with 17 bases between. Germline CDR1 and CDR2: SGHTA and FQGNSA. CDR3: CASSLNGLGVTTGELFF. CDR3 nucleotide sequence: TGTGCCAGCAGCTTAAATGGTCTAGGGGTCACCACCGGGGAGCTGTTTTTT.

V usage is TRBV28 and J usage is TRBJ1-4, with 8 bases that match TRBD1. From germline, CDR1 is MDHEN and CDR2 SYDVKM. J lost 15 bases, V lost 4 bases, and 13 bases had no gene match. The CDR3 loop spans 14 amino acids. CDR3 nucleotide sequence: TGTGCCAGCAGTTCCTCGGACAGGGAAAAGGGGGTGTTTTTT. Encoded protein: CASSSSDREKGVFF.

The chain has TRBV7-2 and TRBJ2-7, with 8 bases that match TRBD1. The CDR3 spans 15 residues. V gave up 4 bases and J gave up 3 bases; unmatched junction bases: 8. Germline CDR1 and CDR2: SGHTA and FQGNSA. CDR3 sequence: CASSSYRGADYEQYF. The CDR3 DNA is TGTGCCAGCAGCTCTTACAGGGGGGCGGACTACGAGCAGTACTTC.

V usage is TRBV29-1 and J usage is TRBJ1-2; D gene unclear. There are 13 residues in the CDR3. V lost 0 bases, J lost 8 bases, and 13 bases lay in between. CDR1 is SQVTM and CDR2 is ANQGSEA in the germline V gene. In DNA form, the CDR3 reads TGCAGCGTTGAAGATAACTTTTCTCGGGGCTACACCTTC. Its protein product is CSVEDNFSRGYTF.

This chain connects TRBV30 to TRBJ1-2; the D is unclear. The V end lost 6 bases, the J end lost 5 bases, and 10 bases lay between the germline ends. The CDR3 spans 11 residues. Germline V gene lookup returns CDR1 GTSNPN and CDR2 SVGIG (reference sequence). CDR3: CACTDLYGYTF. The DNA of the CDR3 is TGTGCCTGCACAGATCTATATGGCTACACCTTC.

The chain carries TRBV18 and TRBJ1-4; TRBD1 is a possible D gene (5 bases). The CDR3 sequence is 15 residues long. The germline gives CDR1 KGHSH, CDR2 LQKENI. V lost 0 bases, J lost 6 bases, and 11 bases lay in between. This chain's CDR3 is CASSPPGGTDEKLFF. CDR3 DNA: TGTGCCAGCTCACCACCGGGGGGGACCGATGAAAAACTGTTTTTT.

CDR3 in DNA: TGTGCCAGCAGCTTAGAATGGACTAGTCAAGAGACCCAGTACTTC. Amino acids: CASSLEWTSQETQYF. The rearrangement uses TRBV7-9 and TRBJ2-5; 7 positions agree with TRBD2. The V and J ends lost 1 base and 2 bases, in that order; junction bases with no gene match: 4. The CDR3 covers 15 residues. Looked up from germline, CDR1 is SEHNR and CDR2 is FQNEAQ (reference sequence).

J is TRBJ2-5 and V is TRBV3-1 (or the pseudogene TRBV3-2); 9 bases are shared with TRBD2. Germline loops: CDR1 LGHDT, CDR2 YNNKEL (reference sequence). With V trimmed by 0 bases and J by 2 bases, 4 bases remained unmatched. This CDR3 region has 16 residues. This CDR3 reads CASSQEGRGGQETQYF. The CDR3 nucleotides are TGTGCCAGCAGCCAAGAAGGGCGGGGGGGTCAAGAGACCCAGTACTTC.

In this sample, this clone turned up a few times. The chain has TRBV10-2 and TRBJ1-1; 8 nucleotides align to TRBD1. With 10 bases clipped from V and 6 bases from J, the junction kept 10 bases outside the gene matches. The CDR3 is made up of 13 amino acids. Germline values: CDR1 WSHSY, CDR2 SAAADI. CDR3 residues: CATYRGEGAEAFF. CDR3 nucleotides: TGCGCCACCTACAGGGGGGAAGGCGCTGAAGCTTTCTTT.

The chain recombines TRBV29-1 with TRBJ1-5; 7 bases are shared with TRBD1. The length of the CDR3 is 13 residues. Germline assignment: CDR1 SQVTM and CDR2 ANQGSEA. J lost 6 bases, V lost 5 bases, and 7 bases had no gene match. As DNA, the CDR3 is TGCAGCGTTAAGACAGGGCAGGGTCAGCCCCAGCATTTT. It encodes CSVKTGQGQPQHF.

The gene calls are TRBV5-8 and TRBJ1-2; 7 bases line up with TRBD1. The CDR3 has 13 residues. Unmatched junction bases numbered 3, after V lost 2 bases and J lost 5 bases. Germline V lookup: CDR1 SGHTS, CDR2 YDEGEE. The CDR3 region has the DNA TGTGCCAGCAGCTTAGGGACAGCGTATGGCTACACCTTC. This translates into CASSLGTAYGYTF. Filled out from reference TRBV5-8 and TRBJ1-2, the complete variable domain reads EAGVTQSPTHLIKTRGQQATLRCSPISGHTSVYWYQQALGLGLQFLLWYDEGEERNRGNFPPRFSGRQFPNYSSELNVNALELEDSALYLCASSLGTAYGYTFGSGTRLTVV.

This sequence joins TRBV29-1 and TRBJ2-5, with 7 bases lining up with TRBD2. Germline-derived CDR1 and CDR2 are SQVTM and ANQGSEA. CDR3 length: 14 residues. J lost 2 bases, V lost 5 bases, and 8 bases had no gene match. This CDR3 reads CSVPGTTRQETQYF. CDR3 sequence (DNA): TGCAGCGTTCCCGGGACTACCAGACAAGAGACCCAGTACTTC.

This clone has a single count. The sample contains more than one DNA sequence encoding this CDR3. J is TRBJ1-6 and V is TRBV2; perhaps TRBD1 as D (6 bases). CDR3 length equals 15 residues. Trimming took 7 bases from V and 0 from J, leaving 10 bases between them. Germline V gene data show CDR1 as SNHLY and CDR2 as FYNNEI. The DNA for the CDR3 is TGTGCCAGCAAACAGGGTCGCTCCTATAATTCACCCCTCCACTTT. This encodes CASKQGRSYNSPLHF.

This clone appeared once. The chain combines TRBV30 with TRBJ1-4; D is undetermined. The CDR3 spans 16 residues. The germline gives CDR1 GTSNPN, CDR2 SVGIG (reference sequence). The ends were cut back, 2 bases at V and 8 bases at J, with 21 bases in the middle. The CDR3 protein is CAWSLGPEGSREKLFF. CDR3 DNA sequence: TGTGCCTGGAGTCTCGGGCCCGAGGGCAGTAGGGAAAAACTGTTTTTT.

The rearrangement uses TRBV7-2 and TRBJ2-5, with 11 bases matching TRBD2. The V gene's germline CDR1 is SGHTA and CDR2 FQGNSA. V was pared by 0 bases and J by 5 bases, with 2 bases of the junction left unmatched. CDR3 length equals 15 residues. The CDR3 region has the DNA TGTGCCAGCAGCTTAGCCCCTAGCGGGGGGGAGACCCAGTACTTC. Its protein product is CASSLAPSGGETQYF.

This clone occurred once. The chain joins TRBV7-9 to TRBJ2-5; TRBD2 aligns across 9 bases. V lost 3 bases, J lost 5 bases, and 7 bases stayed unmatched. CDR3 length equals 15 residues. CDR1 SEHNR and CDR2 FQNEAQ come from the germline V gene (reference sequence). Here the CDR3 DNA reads TGTGCCAGCAGCTTTTTGTCTAGCGGGGATGAGACCCAGTACTTC. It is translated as CASSFLSSGDETQYF.

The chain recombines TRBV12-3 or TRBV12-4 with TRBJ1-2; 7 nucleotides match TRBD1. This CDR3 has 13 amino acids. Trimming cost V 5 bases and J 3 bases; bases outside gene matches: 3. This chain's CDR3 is CASSHGTDYGYTF. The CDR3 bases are TGTGCCAGCAGTCACGGGACAGACTATGGCTACACCTTC.

The CDR3 DNA reads TGTGCCAGCAGAGACGGGTGGAGCACCGGGGAGCTGTTTTTT. This sequence encodes CASRDGWSTGELFF. This chain links TRBV28 with TRBJ2-2; unclear D gene. The CDR3 is 14 residues long. Trimming pared 6 bases from V and 4 bases from J, leaving 12 bases between. Germline CDR1 reads MDHEN; CDR2 reads SYDVKM.

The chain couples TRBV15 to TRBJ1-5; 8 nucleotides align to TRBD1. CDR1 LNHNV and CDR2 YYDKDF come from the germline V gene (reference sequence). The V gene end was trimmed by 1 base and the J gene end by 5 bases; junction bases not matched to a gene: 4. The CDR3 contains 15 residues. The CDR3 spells CATSRVSTGDQPQHF. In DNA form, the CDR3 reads TGTGCCACCAGCAGAGTCTCGACAGGGGATCAGCCCCAGCATTTT.

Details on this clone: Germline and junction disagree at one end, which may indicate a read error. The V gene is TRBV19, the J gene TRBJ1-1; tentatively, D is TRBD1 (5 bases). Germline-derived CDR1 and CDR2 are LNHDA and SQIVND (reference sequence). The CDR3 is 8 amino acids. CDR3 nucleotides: TGTGCCAGTGACAGAACTTACTTT. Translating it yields CASDRTYF.

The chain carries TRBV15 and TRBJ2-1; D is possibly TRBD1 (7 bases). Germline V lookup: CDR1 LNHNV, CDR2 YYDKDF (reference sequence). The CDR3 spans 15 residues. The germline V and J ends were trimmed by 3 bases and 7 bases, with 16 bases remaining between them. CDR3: CATSRSGGIGNEQFF. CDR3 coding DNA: TGTGCCACCAGCAGGTCAGGGGGGATTGGAAATGAGCAGTTCTTC.

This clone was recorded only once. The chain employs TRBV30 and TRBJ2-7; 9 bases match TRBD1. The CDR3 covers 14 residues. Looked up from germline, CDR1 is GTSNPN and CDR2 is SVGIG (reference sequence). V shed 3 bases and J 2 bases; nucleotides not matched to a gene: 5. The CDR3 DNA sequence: TGTGCCTGGAGCCCGGGACAGGGCCCCTACGAGCAGTACTTC. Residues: CAWSPGQGPYEQYF.